The clone carrying this T cell receptor beta chain was seen only a few times. Its antigen is undetermined. This sample stems from a study of cytomegalovirus exposure and HLA in healthy donors. Study conclusions and caveats: An assumption of roughly uniform sequencing depth across donors underlay the presence/absence analyses.

The PCR employed 60 Vbeta primers together with 13 Jbeta primers. Here immunoSEQ multiplex PCR was the method, and the copy in TCRdb shows in-frame clones only, minus some. The sample contains 95,000 or so clones, nearly 70% of which appear only once. V lost 0 bases, J lost 3 bases, and 4 bases stayed unmatched. Looked up from germline, CDR1 is SGDLS and CDR2 is YYNGEE. This CDR3 is built from 16 residues. Specimen: PBMCs. This TCR was sampled from a woman between 45 and 65 years old in good health and CMV-seropositive. The V gene is TRBV9, the J gene TRBJ2-1; 9 nucleotides align to TRBD2. CDR3 protein: CASSVGREGIYNEQFF. The CDR3 DNA reads TGTGCCAGCAGCGTAGGGCGGGAGGGAATCTACAATGAGCAGTTCTTC. The full variable domain, its missing parts supplied by reference TRBV9 and TRBJ2-1, is DSGVTQTPKHLITATGQRVTLRCSPRSGDLSVYWYQQSLDQGLQFLIQYYNGEERAKGNILERFSAQQFPDLHSELNLSSLELGDSALYFCASSVGREGIYNEQFFGPGTRLTVL.